This T cell receptor (beta chain) stems from a study of blood T cell repertoires in COVID-19. Germline-derived CDR1 and CDR2 are SNHLY and FYNNEI. The V gene lost 3 bases and the J gene lost 12 bases, with 12 bases spanning the gap. The CDR3 extends over 12 amino acids. Per the study methods: Reference gene primers were amplified, and this amplification served to estimate nucleated cell counts. The data were produced by immunoSEQ multiplex PCR, yet TCRdb's version contains in-frame clones alone and is incomplete. V and J calls and clone size are copied from that table; D and trimming were computed from the DNA. The sample has a few hundred thousand clones; about 87% are singletons.

The chain uses TRBV2 and TRBJ2-1; D uncertain. Input material: peripheral blood. The source is a man aged 18 to 35 with COVID-19, enrolled during active disease. CDR3 sequence reads: CASSDYRYWQFF. Here the CDR3 DNA reads TGTGCCAGCAGTGACTACCGCTATTGGCAGTTCTTC.